The rows below give T cell receptor beta chains drawn from one sample of a study of T cells in Graves' hyperthyroidism and ophthalmopathy. MiXCR, applied by TCRdb to the multiplex PCR reads, yields one record per CDR3 protein. The sample contains a few hundred thousand distinct CDR3 sequences, more than 13% of which appear only once. The sequenced material came from blood. These receptor sequences come from a woman aged 30 to 39 with Graves' hyperthyroidism. CDR3s include the opening cysteine and the closing phenylalanine or tryptophan. The D gene is left open where the match is weak. Clone sizes are given selectively: once, few, many, or a class where the clone is expanded.

v_gene: TRBV24-1
len: 17
abundance: -
d_gene: -
j_gene: TRBJ2-2
CDR3aa: CATSDTTPGKTTGELFF
CDR3nt: TGTGCCACCAGTGATACAACACCGGGGAAGACGACCGGGGAGCTGTTTTTT

v_gene: TRBV5-1
len: 14
abundance: -
d_gene: TRBD2
j_gene: TRBJ2-5
CDR3aa: CASRAGTSVETQYF
CDR3nt: TGCGCCAGCAGGGCCGGGACTAGTGTGGAGACCCAGTACTTC

v_gene: TRBV27
len: 14
abundance: few
d_gene: TRBD1
j_gene: TRBJ2-7
CDR3aa: CASSSQTGLYEQYF
CDR3nt: TGTGCCAGCAGTTCCCAGACAGGGTTGTACGAGCAGTACTTC

v_gene: TRBV28
len: 16
abundance: many
d_gene: -
j_gene: TRBJ1-6
CDR3aa: CASSLVDSSYNSPLHF
CDR3nt: TGTGCCAGCAGTTTGGTTGACAGCTCCTATAATTCACCCCTCCACTTT

v_gene: TRBV4-1
len: 18
abundance: -
d_gene: -
j_gene: TRBJ1-6
CDR3aa: CASSQDYVQAIYNSPLHF
CDR3nt: TGCGCCAGCAGCCAAGATTACGTGCAGGCCATCTATAATTCACCCCTCCACTTT

v_gene: TRBV20-1
len: 14
abundance: few
d_gene: -
j_gene: TRBJ2-5
CDR3aa: CSARDPQVQETQYF
CDR3nt: TGCAGTGCTAGAGACCCACAGGTCCAAGAGACCCAGTACTTC

v_gene: TRBV28
len: 20
abundance: many
d_gene: TRBD1
j_gene: TRBJ1-4
CDR3aa: CASSDVALIGTGAEHEKLFF
CDR3nt: TGTGCCAGCAGTGATGTGGCGCTGATTGGGACAGGGGCTGAGCATGAAAAACTGTTTTTT

v_gene: TRBV5-1
len: 15
abundance: many
d_gene: TRBD2
j_gene: TRBJ2-1
CDR3aa: CASSLVASGGSEQFF
CDR3nt: TGCGCCAGCAGCTTGGTGGCTAGCGGGGGCTCAGAGCAGTTCTTC

v_gene: TRBV5-8
len: 17
abundance: -
d_gene: -
j_gene: TRBJ2-3
CDR3aa: CASSSRYLAGVADTQYF
CDR3nt: TGTGCCAGCAGCTCCAGGTATCTAGCTGGAGTAGCAGATACGCAGTATTTT

v_gene: TRBV11-2
len: 15
abundance: few
d_gene: -
j_gene: TRBJ2-1
CDR3aa: CASSLARYSYNEQFF
CDR3nt: TGTGCCAGCAGCTTAGCGCGTTATTCCTACAATGAGCAGTTCTTC

v_gene: TRBV9
len: 15
abundance: -
d_gene: TRBD1
j_gene: TRBJ1-6
CDR3aa: CASSRDSDVNSPLHF
CDR3nt: TGTGCCAGCAGCCGGGACAGCGATGTTAATTCACCCCTCCACTTT

v_gene: TRBV5-5
len: 13
abundance: many
d_gene: -
j_gene: TRBJ2-2
CDR3aa: CASSQIDTGELFF
CDR3nt: TGTGCCAGCAGCCAGATCGACACCGGGGAGCTGTTTTTT

v_gene: TRBV9
len: 13
abundance: -
d_gene: -
j_gene: TRBJ2-2
CDR3aa: CASSVAGPGELFF
CDR3nt: TGTGCCAGCAGCGTAGCCGGGCCCGGGGAGCTGTTTTTT

v_gene: TRBV3-1
len: 16
abundance: few
d_gene: TRBD1
j_gene: TRBJ1-3
CDR3aa: CASSQGDRVGGNTIYF
CDR3nt: TGTGCCAGCAGCCAAGGGGACAGGGTCGGAGGAAACACCATATATTTT

v_gene: TRBV30
len: 16
abundance: -
d_gene: -
j_gene: TRBJ1-5
CDR3aa: CAWSRTKAWGNQPQHF
CDR3nt: TGTGCCTGGAGTCGTACGAAGGCGTGGGGCAATCAGCCCCAGCATTTT

v_gene: TRBV7-2
len: 16
abundance: few
d_gene: -
j_gene: TRBJ1-5
CDR3aa: CASSLAPTHSNQPQHF
CDR3nt: TGTGCCAGCAGCTTAGCCCCTACACATAGCAATCAGCCCCAGCATTTT

v_gene: TRBV3-1
len: 17
abundance: many
d_gene: TRBD1
j_gene: TRBJ1-2
CDR3aa: CASSQGPGQGQDYGYTF
CDR3nt: TGTGCCAGCAGCCAAGGGCCGGGACAGGGGCAGGACTATGGCTACACCTTC

v_gene: TRBV10-3
len: 14
abundance: many
d_gene: TRBD2
j_gene: TRBJ2-3
CDR3aa: CAIMGSGSLDTQYF
CDR3nt: TGTGCCATCATGGGTAGCGGGAGTCTAGATACGCAGTATTTT

v_gene: TRBV5-5
len: 15
abundance: -
d_gene: -
j_gene: TRBJ1-2
CDR3aa: CASSTGQLYNYGYTF
CDR3nt: TGTGCCAGCAGCACCGGACAGCTTTATAACTATGGCTACACCTTC

v_gene: TRBV7-6
len: 16
abundance: many
d_gene: -
j_gene: TRBJ2-1
CDR3aa: CASSTLRPEGYNEQFF
CDR3nt: TGTGCCAGCAGTACACTCCGACCGGAGGGGTACAATGAGCAGTTCTTC

v_gene: TRBV20-1
len: 13
abundance: once
d_gene: -
j_gene: TRBJ1-2
CDR3aa: CSAFPLGFYGYTF
CDR3nt: TGCAGTGCTTTCCCTTTGGGTTTCTATGGCTACACCTTC

v_gene: TRBV19
len: 16
abundance: few
d_gene: -
j_gene: TRBJ2-2
CDR3aa: CASFPAGRANTGELFF
CDR3nt: TGTGCCAGTTTTCCCGCGGGCAGGGCGAACACCGGGGAGCTGTTTTTT

v_gene: TRBV5-4
len: 14
abundance: -
d_gene: -
j_gene: TRBJ2-1
CDR3aa: CASGDNRGNNEQFF
CDR3nt: TGTGCCAGCGGGGACAACCGCGGGAACAATGAGCAGTTCTTC

v_gene: TRBV10-1
len: 17
abundance: -
d_gene: TRBD2
j_gene: TRBJ2-3
CDR3aa: CASSESFSGRKTDTQYF
CDR3nt: TGCGCCAGCAGTGAATCCTTTAGCGGGAGGAAGACAGATACGCAGTATTTT

v_gene: TRBV7-2
len: 15
abundance: many
d_gene: -
j_gene: TRBJ1-1
CDR3aa: CASSFPGSRNTEAFF
CDR3nt: TGTGCCAGCAGCTTCCCGGGGTCCCGGAACACTGAAGCTTTCTTT

v_gene: TRBV19
len: 13
abundance: few
d_gene: -
j_gene: TRBJ1-1
CDR3aa: CASSNRDGGRAFF
CDR3nt: TGTGCCAGTAGTAACCGGGACGGAGGGCGGGCTTTCTTT

v_gene: TRBV29-1
len: 14
abundance: once
d_gene: -
j_gene: TRBJ2-1
CDR3aa: CSVDEGRGYNEQFF
CDR3nt: TGCAGCGTCGACGAGGGACGGGGGTACAATGAGCAGTTCTTC

v_gene: TRBV4-2
len: 15
abundance: -
d_gene: -
j_gene: TRBJ2-7
CDR3aa: CASSQRSSGSYEQYF
CDR3nt: TGTGCCAGCAGCCAAAGGTCTTCGGGGTCCTACGAGCAGTACTTC

v_gene: TRBV20-1
len: 15
abundance: many
d_gene: TRBD2
j_gene: TRBJ2-7
CDR3aa: CSARDAGLALYEQYF
CDR3nt: TGCAGTGCTAGAGATGCCGGACTAGCGCTGTACGAGCAGTACTTC

v_gene: TRBV20-1
len: 14
abundance: many
d_gene: -
j_gene: TRBJ1-4
CDR3aa: CSAPADGRGEKLFF
CDR3nt: TGCAGTGCCCCAGCGGACGGACGGGGTGAAAAACTGTTTTTT

v_gene: TRBV20-1
len: 12
abundance: -
d_gene: TRBD2
j_gene: TRBJ2-7
CDR3aa: CSARSGRTEQYF
CDR3nt: TGCAGTGCCCGGAGCGGGAGGACCGAGCAGTACTTC

v_gene: TRBV18
len: 11
abundance: many
d_gene: -
j_gene: TRBJ2-1
CDR3aa: CASSDNNEQFF
CDR3nt: TGTGCCAGCTCGGATAACAATGAGCAGTTCTTC

v_gene: TRBV3-1
len: 13
abundance: many
d_gene: -
j_gene: TRBJ1-1
CDR3aa: CASSPPGRAEAFF
CDR3nt: TGTGCCAGCAGCCCCCCGGGACGAGCAGAAGCTTTCTTT

v_gene: TRBV7-3
len: 17
abundance: many
d_gene: -
j_gene: TRBJ2-1
CDR3aa: CASSLGGGRATYNEQFF
CDR3nt: TGTGCCAGCAGCTTAGGGGGGGGCAGGGCCACCTACAATGAGCAGTTCTTC

v_gene: TRBV4-1
len: 16
abundance: many
d_gene: -
j_gene: TRBJ2-3
CDR3aa: CASSQASTGFTDTQYF
CDR3nt: TGCGCCAGCAGCCAAGCTAGTACAGGATTCACAGATACGCAGTATTTT

v_gene: TRBV6-9
len: 13
abundance: few
d_gene: TRBD1
j_gene: TRBJ1-1
CDR3aa: CASSSTGYDGAFF
CDR3nt: TGTGCCAGCAGTTCGACAGGGTACGATGGTGCTTTCTTT

v_gene: TRBV6-1
len: 16
abundance: few
d_gene: TRBD2
j_gene: TRBJ2-2
CDR3aa: CASKGTSGSPTGELFF
CDR3nt: TGTGCCAGCAAAGGGACTAGCGGGAGTCCCACCGGGGAGCTGTTTTTT

v_gene: TRBV28
len: 13
abundance: many
d_gene: -
j_gene: TRBJ2-7
CDR3aa: CASRKLASYEQYF
CDR3nt: TGTGCCAGCAGAAAGTTAGCGTCCTACGAGCAGTACTTC

v_gene: TRBV12-3/TRBV12-4
len: 14
abundance: many
d_gene: -
j_gene: TRBJ1-1
CDR3aa: CASSLTGLGTEAFF
CDR3nt: TGTGCCAGCAGTTTAACAGGGCTGGGGACTGAAGCTTTCTTT

v_gene: TRBV4-1
len: 16
abundance: -
d_gene: TRBD1
j_gene: TRBJ2-7
CDR3aa: CASSQVLGQGPYEQYF
CDR3nt: TGCGCCAGCAGCCAAGTATTAGGACAGGGGCCGTACGAGCAGTACTTC

v_gene: TRBV12-3/TRBV12-4
len: 14
abundance: many
d_gene: TRBD2
j_gene: TRBJ2-1
CDR3aa: CASTILAGYNEQFF
CDR3nt: TGTGCCAGCACCATACTAGCGGGATACAATGAGCAGTTCTTC

v_gene: TRBV11-3
len: 17
abundance: once
d_gene: TRBD2
j_gene: TRBJ2-1
CDR3aa: CASSSLEAGKSYNEQFF
CDR3nt: TGTGCCAGCAGCTCCCTCGAAGCGGGAAAAAGCTACAATGAGCAGTTCTTC

v_gene: TRBV5-1
len: 15
abundance: -
d_gene: -
j_gene: TRBJ2-3
CDR3aa: CASSSGSSTPHTQYF
CDR3nt: TGCGCCAGCAGTTCCGGGTCCTCAACCCCCCATACGCAGTATTTT

v_gene: TRBV6-1
len: 16
abundance: many
d_gene: TRBD2
j_gene: TRBJ2-1
CDR3aa: CASRSPGLAGVDEQFF
CDR3nt: TGTGCCAGCAGAAGTCCGGGACTAGCGGGAGTGGATGAGCAGTTCTTC

v_gene: TRBV6-1
len: 14
abundance: few
d_gene: -
j_gene: TRBJ2-7
CDR3aa: CASRPPGRIYEQYF
CDR3nt: TGTGCCAGCAGACCACCGGGACGGATCTACGAGCAGTACTTC